Below are 17 T cell receptor beta chains sequenced from a single sample in a study of cytomegalovirus exposure and HLA in healthy donors. Researchers ran the PCR with 60 Vbeta and 13 Jbeta primers. Sequencing was performed with immunoSEQ multiplex PCR; in TCRdb, only in-frame clones are kept and a portion is missing. Among 95,000 to 100,000 clones listed, 65% to 80% were seen once. The sequencing sample was made of PBMCs. The receptors shown here come from a human donor in good health.

The chain is built from TRBV19 and TRBJ1-3; 8 bases match TRBD1. The J segment lost 7 bases and the V segment lost 7 bases, leaving 6 bases of the junction unmatched. Germline V gene data show CDR1 as LNHDA and CDR2 as SQIVND (reference sequence). The CDR3 is made up of 13 amino acids. CDR3 sequence (DNA): TGTGCCAGTAATGGACAGGGCAGGAACACCATATATTTT. Translating gives CASNGQGRNTIYF.

This clone was observed a single time. The chain is built from TRBV5-8 and TRBJ2-3; 11 bases are a match to TRBD2. J lost 2 bases, V lost 3 bases, and 5 bases had no gene match. The CDR3 spans 16 residues. From germline, CDR1 is SGHTS and CDR2 YDEGEE. CDR3 loop: CASSSGTSGYTDTQYF. CDR3 DNA sequence: TGTGCCAGCAGCTCGGGGACTAGCGGATACACAGATACGCAGTATTTT. Full variable domain (rest looked up from reference TRBV5-8 and TRBJ2-3): EAGVTQSPTHLIKTRGQQATLRCSPISGHTSVYWYQQALGLGLQFLLWYDEGEERNRGNFPPRFSGRQFPNYSSELNVNALELEDSALYLCASSSGTSGYTDTQYFGPGTRLTVL.

The chain combines TRBV30 with TRBJ1-6; TRBD1 is a possible D gene (6 bases). This CDR3 contains 15 residues. V was trimmed by 0 bases and J by 5 bases, leaving 11 bases between them. The germline gives CDR1 GTSNPN, CDR2 SVGIG (reference sequence). The CDR3 here is CAWSVAGDNNSPLHF. The CDR3 bases are TGTGCCTGGAGTGTAGCGGGGGACAATAATTCACCCCTCCACTTT.

This chain uses TRBV5-1 with TRBJ2-1, with a tentative D call TRBD2 (7 bases). This CDR3 contains 15 residues. Germline values: CDR1 SGHRS, CDR2 YFSETQ. Trimming removed 0 bases at V and 2 bases at J, with 9 bases between. In DNA form, the CDR3 reads TGCGCCAGCAGCTTGGGGGGGGGCCCCTACAATGAGCAGTTCTTC. It specifies CASSLGGGPYNEQFF.

The J gene is TRBJ2-6, the V gene TRBV19; 7 nucleotides agree with TRBD1. J gave up 0 bases and V 5 bases, and 7 bases lay outside the gene matches. The CDR3 contains 17 residues. CDR1 is LNHDA and CDR2 is SQIVND in the germline V gene (reference sequence). CDR3 amino acids: CASSPGTVFSGANVLTF. Here the CDR3 DNA reads TGTGCCAGTAGTCCCGGGACAGTATTCTCTGGGGCCAACGTCCTGACTTTC.

The rearrangement joins TRBV19 to TRBJ1-4, with a possible D match to TRBD1 (5 bases). Trimming took 2 bases from V and 6 from J, leaving 10 bases between them. There are 14 residues in the CDR3. CDR1 and CDR2 from the germline V gene are LNHDA and SQIVND (reference sequence). Here the CDR3 reads CASSIRGGDEKLFF. CDR3 DNA sequence: TGTGCCAGTAGTATAAGGGGCGGGGATGAAAAACTGTTTTTT.

This chain connects TRBV7-6 to TRBJ2-1; 7 bases are a match to TRBD2. CDR1 and CDR2 from the germline V gene are SGHVS and FNYEAQ. The CDR3 runs 18 residues. J was trimmed by 3 bases and V by 4 bases; bases with no gene match: 15. DNA for the CDR3: TGTGCCAGCAGCTCGCGGGCAGCGGGGCTACCTGGCTACAATGAGCAGTTCTTC. This sequence encodes CASSSRAAGLPGYNEQFF.

This clone came up a few times. The chain employs TRBV7-9 and TRBJ2-7, with 11 positions matching TRBD2. J lost 3 bases, V lost 4 bases, and 2 bases had no gene match. The CDR3 length is 14 residues. The germline V gene encodes CDR1 SEHNR and CDR2 FQNEAQ (reference sequence). Here the CDR3 DNA reads TGTGCCAGCAGCTACACTAGCGGGAGCTACGAGCAGTACTTC. It specifies CASSYTSGSYEQYF.

The chain employs TRBV5-1 and TRBJ2-3; a possible D gene is TRBD2 (5 bases). V shed 0 bases and J shed 4 bases, with 12 bases lying between them. The germline V gene has CDR1 SGHRS and CDR2 YFSETQ. CDR3 length: 15 residues. The CDR3, as DNA: TGCGCCAGCAGCTTGGGGGCTAGCCCGGCAGATACGCAGTATTTT. This encodes CASSLGASPADTQYF.

This chain links TRBV19 with TRBJ1-2; 7 bases match TRBD1. Trimming removed 3 bases from V and 0 bases from J; junction bases left unmatched: 4. Germline CDR1 and CDR2: LNHDA and SQIVND (reference sequence). The CDR3 loop spans 15 amino acids. The CDR3 DNA is TGTGCCAGTAGTATTGAGACAGGGACTAACTATGGCTACACCTTC. It is translated as CASSIETGTNYGYTF. Using reference TRBV19 and TRBJ1-2 for the parts outside the CDR3, the full variable domain is DGGITQSPKYLFRKEGQNVTLSCEQNLNHDAMYWYRQDPGQGLRLIYYSQIVNDFQKGDIAEGYSVSREKKESFPLTVTSAQKNPTAFYLCASSIETGTNYGYTFGSGTRLTVV.

The genes are TRBV15 and TRBJ2-2; possible D gene TRBD2, 6 bases. Germline V gives CDR1 LNHNV, CDR2 YYDKDF (reference sequence). The CDR3 length is 16 residues. V was shortened by 0 bases and J by 7 bases, with 15 bases between the two germline ends. The CDR3 DNA reads TGTGCCACCAGCAGAGATGTAGGGGCCGGGGGCGGGGAGCTGTTTTTT. Its protein is CATSRDVGAGGGELFF.

This clone was observed once. The V call is TRBV6-1, the J call TRBJ1-3; D not certain. CDR1 is MNHNS and CDR2 is SASEGT in the germline V gene. The V end lost 2 bases, the J end lost 0 bases, and 11 bases lay between the germline ends. This CDR3 contains 16 residues. Here the CDR3 reads CASSEFHSSSGNTIYF. The CDR3 bases are TGTGCCAGCAGTGAATTCCACTCGAGCTCTGGAAACACCATATATTTT.

The count of this clone is one. The chain joins TRBV5-1 to TRBJ1-3, with TRBD1 matching over 8 bases. The germline V gene has CDR1 SGHRS and CDR2 YFSETQ. The ends lost 2 bases at V and 0 bases at J; junction bases unmatched: 13. The CDR3 sequence is 19 residues long. The CDR3 DNA is TGCGCCAGCAGCTTAGGGACAGGAGGAATAACCTCCTCTGGAAACACCATATATTTT. As protein: CASSLGTGGITSSGNTIYF.

The gene calls are TRBV11-2 and TRBJ1-3, with D unclear. Germline CDR1 is SGHAT and CDR2 is FQNNGV. The CDR3 has 15 residues. V gave up 4 bases and J gave up 0 bases, with 10 bases separating them. The CDR3 region has the DNA TGTGCCAGCAGCTACCCTATGCACTCTGGAAACACCATATATTTT. It specifies CASSYPMHSGNTIYF. Filled out from reference TRBV11-2 and TRBJ1-3, the complete variable domain reads EAGVAQSPRYKIIEKRQSVAFWCNPISGHATLYWYQQILGQGPKLLIQFQNNGVVDDSQLPKDRFSAERLKGVDSTLKIQPAKLEDSAVYLCASSYPMHSGNTIYFGEGSWLTVV.

The chain employs TRBV14 and TRBJ1-4; 9 nucleotides agree with TRBD1. V dropped 4 bases and J dropped 5; count of bases not matched to a gene: 5. The V gene's germline CDR1 is SGHDN and CDR2 FVKESK. The CDR3 covers 15 residues. The CDR3 DNA is TGTGCCAGCAGCCGATCCGGGACAGGGAATGAAAAACTGTTTTTT. This encodes CASSRSGTGNEKLFF.

This rearrangement joins TRBV7-8 to TRBJ1-2, with 11 bases that match TRBD1. The CDR3 sequence is 17 residues long. Germline V CDR1 and CDR2: SGHVS, FQNEAQ. V gave up 4 bases and J gave up 8 bases; unmatched junction bases: 15. The CDR3 DNA reads TGTGCCAGCAGCTATCGACCGGGACAGGGGGGTTTTGGAGGCTACACCTTC. Translation: CASSYRPGQGGFGGYTF.

The chain couples TRBV7-8 to TRBJ1-4; the match to TRBD1 covers 7 bases. V dropped 1 base and J dropped 7; count of bases not matched to a gene: 3. This CDR3 spans 14 amino acids. Germline CDR1 SGHVS, CDR2 FQNEAQ. CDR3: CASSLGAGGEKLFF. The CDR3 coding sequence is TGTGCCAGCAGCTTAGGGGCAGGGGGTGAAAAACTGTTTTTT. Using reference TRBV7-8 and TRBJ1-4 for the parts outside the CDR3, the full variable domain is GAGVSQSPRYKVAKRGQDVALRCDPISGHVSLFWYQQALGQGPEFLTYFQNEAQLDKSGLPSDRFFAERPEGSVSTLKIQRTQQEDSAVYLCASSLGAGGEKLFFGSGTQLSVL.